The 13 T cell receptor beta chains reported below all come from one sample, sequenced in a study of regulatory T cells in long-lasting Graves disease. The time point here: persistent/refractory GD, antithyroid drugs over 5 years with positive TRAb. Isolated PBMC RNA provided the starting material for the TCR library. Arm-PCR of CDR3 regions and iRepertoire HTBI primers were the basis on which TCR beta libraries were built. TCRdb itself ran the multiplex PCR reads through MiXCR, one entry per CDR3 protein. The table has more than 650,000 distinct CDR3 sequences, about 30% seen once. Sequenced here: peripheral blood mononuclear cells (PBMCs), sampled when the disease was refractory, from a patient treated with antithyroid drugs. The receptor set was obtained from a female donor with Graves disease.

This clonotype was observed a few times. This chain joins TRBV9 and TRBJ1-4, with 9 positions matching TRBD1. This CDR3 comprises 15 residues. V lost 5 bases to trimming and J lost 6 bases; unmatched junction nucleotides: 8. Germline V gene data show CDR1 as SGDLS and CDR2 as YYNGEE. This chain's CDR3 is CASRPTGGEDEKLFF. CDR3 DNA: TGTGCCAGCAGACCAACAGGGGGCGAGGATGAAAAACTGTTTTTT.

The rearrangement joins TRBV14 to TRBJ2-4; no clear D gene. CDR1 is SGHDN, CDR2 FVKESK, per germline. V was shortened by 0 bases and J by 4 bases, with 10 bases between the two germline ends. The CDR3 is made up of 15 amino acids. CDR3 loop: CASSQDCADKNIQYF. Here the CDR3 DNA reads TGTGCCAGCAGCCAAGATTGCGCGGATAAAAACATTCAGTACTTC.

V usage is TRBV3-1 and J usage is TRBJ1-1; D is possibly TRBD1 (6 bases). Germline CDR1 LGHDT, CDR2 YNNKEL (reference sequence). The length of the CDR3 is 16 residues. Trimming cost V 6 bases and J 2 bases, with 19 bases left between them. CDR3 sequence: CASRLQGTGHNTEAFF. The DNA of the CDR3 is TGTGCCAGCAGACTACAGGGAACAGGACATAACACTGAAGCTTTCTTT.

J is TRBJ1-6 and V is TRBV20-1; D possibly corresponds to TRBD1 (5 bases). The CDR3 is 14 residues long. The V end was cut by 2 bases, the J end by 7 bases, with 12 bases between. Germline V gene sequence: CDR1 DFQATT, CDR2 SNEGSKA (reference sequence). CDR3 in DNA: TGCAGTGCTAGATCCCAGGGAGGAAATTCACCCCTCCACTTT. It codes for CSARSQGGNSPLHF.

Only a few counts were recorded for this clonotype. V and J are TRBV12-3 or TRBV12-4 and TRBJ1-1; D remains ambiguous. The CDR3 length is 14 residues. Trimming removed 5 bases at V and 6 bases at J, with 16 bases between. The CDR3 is CASSPQVRPAEAFF. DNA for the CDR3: TGTGCCAGCAGTCCCCAGGTAAGGCCGGCTGAAGCTTTCTTT.

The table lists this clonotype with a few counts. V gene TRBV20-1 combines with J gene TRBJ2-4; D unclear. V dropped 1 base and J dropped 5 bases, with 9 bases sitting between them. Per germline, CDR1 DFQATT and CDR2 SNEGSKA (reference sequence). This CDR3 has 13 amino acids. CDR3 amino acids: CSARAGYQNIQYF. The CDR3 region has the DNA TGCAGTGCTAGAGCAGGATACCAAAACATTCAGTACTTC.

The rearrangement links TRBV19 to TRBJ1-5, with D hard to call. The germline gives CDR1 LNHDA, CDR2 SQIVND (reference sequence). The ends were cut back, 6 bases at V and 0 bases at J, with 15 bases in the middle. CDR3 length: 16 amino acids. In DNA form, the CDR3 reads TGTGCCAGTAGAAACCCCGACGCGGTTAGCAATCAGCCCCAGCATTTT. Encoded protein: CASRNPDAVSNQPQHF.

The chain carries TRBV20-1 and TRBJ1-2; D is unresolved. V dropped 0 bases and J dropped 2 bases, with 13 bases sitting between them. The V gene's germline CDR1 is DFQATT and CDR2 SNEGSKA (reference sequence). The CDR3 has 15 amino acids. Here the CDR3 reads CSARDDEGNNYGYTF. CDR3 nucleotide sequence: TGCAGTGCTAGAGATGACGAAGGGAACAACTATGGCTACACCTTC.

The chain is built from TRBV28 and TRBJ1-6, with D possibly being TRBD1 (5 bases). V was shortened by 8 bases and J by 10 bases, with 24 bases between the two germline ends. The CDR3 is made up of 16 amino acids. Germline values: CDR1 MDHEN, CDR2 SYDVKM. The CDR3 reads CASGPHGQGGRSPLHF. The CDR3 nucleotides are TGTGCCAGCGGTCCTCACGGGCAGGGTGGGAGATCACCCCTCCACTTT. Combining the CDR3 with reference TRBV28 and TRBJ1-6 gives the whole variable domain DVKVTQSSRYLVKRTGEKVFLECVQDMDHENMFWYRQDPGLGLRLIYFSYDVKMKEKGDIPEGYSVSREKKERFSLILESASTNQTSMYLCASGPHGQGGRSPLHFGNGTRLTVT.

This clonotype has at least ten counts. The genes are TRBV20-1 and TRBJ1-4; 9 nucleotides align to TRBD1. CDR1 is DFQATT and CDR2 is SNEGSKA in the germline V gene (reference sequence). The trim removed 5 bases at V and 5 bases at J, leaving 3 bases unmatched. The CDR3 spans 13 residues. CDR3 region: CSAFGTGNEKLFF. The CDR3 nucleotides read TGCAGTGCTTTCGGGACAGGGAATGAAAAACTGTTTTTT.

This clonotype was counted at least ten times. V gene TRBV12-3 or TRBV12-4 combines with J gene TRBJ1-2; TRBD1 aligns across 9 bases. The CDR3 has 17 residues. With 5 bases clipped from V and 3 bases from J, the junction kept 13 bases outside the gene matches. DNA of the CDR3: TGTGCCAGCAGTGGCCCCCACAGGGGGCAGTTGCACTATGGCTACACCTTC. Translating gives CASSGPHRGQLHYGYTF.

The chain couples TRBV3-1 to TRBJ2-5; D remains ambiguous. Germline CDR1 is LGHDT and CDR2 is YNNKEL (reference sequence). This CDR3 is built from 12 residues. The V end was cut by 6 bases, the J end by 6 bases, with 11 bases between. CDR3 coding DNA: TGTGCCAGCAGTCAGATGGGGAAGACCCAGTACTTC. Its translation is CASSQMGKTQYF.

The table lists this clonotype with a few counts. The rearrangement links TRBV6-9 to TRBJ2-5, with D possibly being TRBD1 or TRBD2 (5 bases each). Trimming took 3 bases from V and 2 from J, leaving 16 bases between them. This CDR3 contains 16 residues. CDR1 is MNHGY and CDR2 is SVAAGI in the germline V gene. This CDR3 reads CASSYWVGRKQETQYF. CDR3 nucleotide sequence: TGTGCCAGCAGTTACTGGGTGGGACGGAAACAAGAGACCCAGTACTTC.